The source of this T cell receptor beta chain is a study of CD8+CD57+ T cells in acquired aplastic anemia (dated by TCRdb to 2016 to 2018). Regarding the study in general: CD8+CD57+ expansion was defined as frequency above the mean frequency observed in healthy subjects. On the study overall, not on this receptor specifically: In patients, diversity was decreased in CD8+CD57+ cells compared with the total CD4+ and CD8+ cell pools. Between patients and healthy controls, no significant difference in CD8+ Simpson's diversity was found (P=0.060). Roughly 30 CD8+ CDR3 sequences were found to be shared between patients and controls, but these sequences appeared to be highly expressed in patients and within the immunodominant clones of the patients.

The sample holds one count of this clonotype. Its antigen is currently not known. No conserved phenylalanine or tryptophan ends this CDR3, so it is likely a read error. The CDR3 contains 14 residues when both ends are counted. Only the CDR3 region is kept as DNA, spanning 42 bases read in frame from base 1. From V the trimming removes 6 bases and from J it removes 0 bases, while the gene matches leave 3 bases of the junction unaccounted for. Via the germline V gene (reference sequence), CDR1 is DFQATT and CDR2 SNEGSKA. TCR beta VDJ combination and CDR3 sequence profiling used genomic DNA as the template. An Illumina HiSeq 2000 was used for TCR repertoire sequencing. Per the authors' processing: Repertoire assessment relied on Simpson's diversity index, CDR3 size and DJ length profiles, and TRBV/TRBJ rearrangement plots. Whichever DNA sequence was most abundant in the deep sequencing data was defined as the immunodominant clone. CDR3 amino acid sequences were screened for sharing across subjects and compared with published repertoires and the VDJdb database. Through fastp at Q25 and MiXCR, TCRdb rebuilt clones from the public reads, retaining in-frame beta chains. Every entry covers one CDR3 protein and lists the most common genes and DNA from its rows. TCRdb, rather than the study authors, made the V and J calls. The sample table holds almost 20,000 distinct CDR3 sequences, of which around 40% were seen once. The ten largest clones capture around 87% of the sample.

Flow cytometry had shown CD8+CD57+ cell expansion in the patients selected for sequencing. CD8+CD57+ effector memory cells were additionally sequenced from a sixth of the 12 patients in whom enough cells were available. Every patient had a diagnosis of severe acquired aplastic anemia based on International Study of Aplastic Anemia and Agranulocytosis and Camitta criteria. At the time blood was sampled, none of the patients had received any therapy. CD8+CD57+ cells were enriched with beads, and a mean of approximately 1.5 ug of DNA was obtained. TCR repertoires of sorted CD4+ and CD8+ blood T cells from severe aplastic anemia patients and healthy subjects were deep-sequenced in the study. Patients were enrolled in the USA under clinicaltrials.gov protocols 00001620, 01623167, 00001397, 00071045, 00081523 and 00961064. Ficoll-Paque density gradient centrifugation was used to isolate peripheral blood mononuclear cells.

This TCR was recovered from a human donor with aplastic anemia. The chain is made from TRBV20-1 and TRBJ2-7, with 12 bases in between that match TRBD2. Sequencing was performed on CD8+CD57+ T cells sorted from PBMCs. The sample's cell subset or site, from its label and the paper: bead-enriched CD8+CD57+ effector memory T cells from SAA patients. The CDR3 has the sequence CSATTSGSSYEQYS. The nucleotides read TGCAGTGCCACGACTAGCGGGAGCTCCTACGAGCAGTACTCC.